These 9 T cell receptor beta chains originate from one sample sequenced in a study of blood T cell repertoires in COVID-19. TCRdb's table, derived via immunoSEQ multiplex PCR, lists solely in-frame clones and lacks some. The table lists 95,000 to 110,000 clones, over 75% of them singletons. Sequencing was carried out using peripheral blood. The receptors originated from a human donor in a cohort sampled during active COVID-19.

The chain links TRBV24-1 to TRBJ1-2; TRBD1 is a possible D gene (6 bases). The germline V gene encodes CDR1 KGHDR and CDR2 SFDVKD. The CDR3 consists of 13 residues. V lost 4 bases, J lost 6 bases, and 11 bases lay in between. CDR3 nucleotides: TGTGCCACCAGTGACCGTAGGACAGATGGCTACACCTTC. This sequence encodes CATSDRRTDGYTF.

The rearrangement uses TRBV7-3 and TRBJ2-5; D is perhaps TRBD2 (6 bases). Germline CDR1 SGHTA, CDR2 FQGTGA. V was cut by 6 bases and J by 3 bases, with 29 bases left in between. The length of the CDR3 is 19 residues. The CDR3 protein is CASSPWRGPFHKPKETQYF. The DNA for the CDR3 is TGTGCCAGCAGTCCGTGGCGGGGACCATTTCATAAACCCAAAGAGACCCAGTACTTC. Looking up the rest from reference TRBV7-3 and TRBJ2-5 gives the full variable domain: GAGVSQTPSNKVTEKGKYVELRCDPISGHTALYWYRQSLGQGPEFLIYFQGTGAADDSGLPNDRFFAVRPEGSVSTLKIQRTERGDSAVYLCASSPWRGPFHKPKETQYFGPGTRLLVL.

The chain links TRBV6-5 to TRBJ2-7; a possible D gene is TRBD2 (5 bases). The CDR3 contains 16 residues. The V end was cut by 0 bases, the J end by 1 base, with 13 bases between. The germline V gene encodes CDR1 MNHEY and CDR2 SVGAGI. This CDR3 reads CASSYSWTYISYEQYF. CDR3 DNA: TGTGCCAGCAGTTACTCATGGACTTACATTTCCTACGAGCAGTACTTC.

The CDR3 DNA is TGTGCCAGCACTAGCAGCTCCTACAATGAGCAGTTCTTC. Its translation is CASTSSSYNEQFF. The V gene is TRBV27, the J gene TRBJ2-1; perhaps TRBD2 as D (5 bases). The V and J ends lost 7 bases and 0 bases respectively, with 7 bases between them. Germline CDR1 is MNHEY and CDR2 is SMNVEV (reference sequence). The CDR3 is 13 residues long.

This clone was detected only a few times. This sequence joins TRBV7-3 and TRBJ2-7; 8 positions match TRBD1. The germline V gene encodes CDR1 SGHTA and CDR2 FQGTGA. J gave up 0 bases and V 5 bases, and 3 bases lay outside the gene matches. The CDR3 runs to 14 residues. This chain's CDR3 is CASSIGTGSYEQYF. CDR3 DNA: TGTGCCAGCAGCATAGGGACAGGCTCCTACGAGCAGTACTTC.

CDR3 protein: CASSQERTHTDTQYF. For the CDR3, the DNA is TGTGCCAGCAGCCAAGAACGGACTCACACAGATACGCAGTATTTT. The chain carries TRBV4-2 and TRBJ2-3; D is possibly TRBD2 (5 bases). From germline, CDR1 is LGHNA and CDR2 YNFKEQ. Trimming took 0 bases from V and 2 from J, leaving 9 bases between them. There are 15 residues in the CDR3.

The CDR3 spells CASSLRDRVNYGYTF. In nucleotides, the CDR3 is TGTGCCAGCAGCTTGCGGGACAGGGTAAACTATGGCTACACCTTC. This chain uses TRBV5-5 with TRBJ1-2; 9 positions agree with TRBD1. Germline CDR1 is SGHKS and CDR2 is YYEKEE (reference sequence). J was trimmed by 2 bases and V by 1 base; bases with no gene match: 3. The CDR3 is 15 amino acids.

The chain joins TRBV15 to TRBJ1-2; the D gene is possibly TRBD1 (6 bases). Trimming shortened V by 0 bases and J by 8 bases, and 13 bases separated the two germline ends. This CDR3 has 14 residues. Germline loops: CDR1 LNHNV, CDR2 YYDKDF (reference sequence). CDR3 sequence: CATSREAPGDGYTF. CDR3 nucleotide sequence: TGTGCCACCAGCAGAGAAGCCCCAGGGGACGGCTACACCTTC.

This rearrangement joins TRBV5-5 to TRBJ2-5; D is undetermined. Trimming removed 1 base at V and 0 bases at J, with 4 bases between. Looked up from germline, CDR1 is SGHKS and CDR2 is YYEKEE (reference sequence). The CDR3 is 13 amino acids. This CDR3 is CASSLPDQETQYF. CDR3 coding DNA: TGTGCCAGCAGCTTGCCAGACCAAGAGACCCAGTACTTC.